This T cell receptor (beta chain) derives from a study of Graves' ophthalmopathy and Graves' hyperthyroidism listed by TCRdb under 2018. For context, the study as a whole: Peripheral blood was collected before any treatment was given, at the time of initial diagnosis. TCR beta repertoire signatures were used to distinguish Graves' ophthalmopathy from Graves' hyperthyroidism and to predict progression to ophthalmopathy. In total, under 150 blood samples were TCR-sequenced: approximately 42 ophthalmopathy, 80 or so hyperthyroidism and around 17 hyperthyroidism-to-ophthalmopathy patients. To explore V-J signatures that distinguish ophthalmopathy from hyperthyroidism, a discovery set of about a hundred patients was enrolled, made up of some 41 with ophthalmopathy and fewer than 60 with stable hyperthyroidism. An independent validation cohort was composed of 18 hyperthyroidism patients and 17 patients who later progressed from hyperthyroidism to ophthalmopathy. T-cell repertoires of thyroid tissue and blood were compared in five or six hyperthyroidism patients. After sampling, hyperthyroidism patients received methimazole starting at 30 mg daily, and ophthalmopathy patients received high-dose intravenous methylprednisolone. General findings and caveats noted by the study authors: In validation, the model predicted ophthalmopathy progression with about 71% sensitivity and roughly 72% specificity; roughly 12 predicted patients were CT-confirmed with GO in a median of about 6.2 months. In cross-validation, the 13-signature model distinguished ophthalmopathy from stable hyperthyroidism with approximately 90% sensitivity and roughly 81% specificity, and in the test set the corresponding values were approximately 80% and 75%. Most of the expanded thyroid clonotypes with a frequency above 0.001 were also detected in blood, and it was suggested that the thyroid immune response may be reflected by blood repertoires. No statistical method was used to predetermine the sample size, and group allocation was not hidden from the investigators.

TCR beta CDR3 regions were amplified from RNA transcripts for repertoire sequencing. A first-round RT-PCR used HTBI primers with the Qiagen OneStep RT-PCR kit, followed by a second-round multiplex PCR, size selection and purification. The libraries underwent paired-end sequencing with 100 bp reads on an Illumina HiSeq2000. The study's own analysis went as follows. SOAPnuke was used to process the reads, removing any read that contained adapters or uncalled bases, had a mean Phred below 15, or lacked an exact match to the constant primer or identifier. COPE v1.2.5 was used to merge the high-quality paired reads. Clonotypes were defined as unique nucleotide sequences and were aligned to IMGT TRB V, D and J references using MiTCR v1.1. The analysis was limited to V-J combinations with a frequency above 0.0001, which together covered approximately 99% of repertoires. For each V-J combination, a TCR clonal expansion and chaos score was defined as F50 clonal expansion divided by the chaos observed in the TCRdist matrix. Features were reduced by Welch's t-statistics and random forest to over 10 V-J combinations, which fed a naive Bayes classifier. The similarity between thyroid and blood repertoires was quantified using the Morisita-Horn index. The public reads were quality trimmed at Q25 with fastp and then assembled into clones with MiXCR by TCRdb, keeping productive beta chains. Rows are unified per CDR3 protein, each entry keeping the most common DNA and genes. TCRdb assigned the V and J calls; the authors' analysis was not used. Counted in this sample were hundreds of thousands of distinct CDR3 sequences; about 38% of them appeared once. The ten largest clones add up to 3% to 4% of the sample.

The germline V gene yields SGDLS for CDR1 and YYNGEE for CDR2. The CDR3 sequence holds 14 residues, the cysteine and phenylalanine included. CDR3 DNA only is kept here, 42 bases in frame from base 1. Trimming costs V 3 bases and J 10 bases, and their ends lie 14 bases apart. This clonotype was detected ten times or more. The clone's antigen remains unknown. No much larger clone exists at a distance of one base, and base qualities are not known. The ophthalmopathy patients had moderately to severely active disease, with a Clinical Activity Score of 3 or higher, a NOSPECS grade of 4 or higher, and a disease duration of less than 3 months. Patients with other autoimmune diseases, uncontrolled infections, pregnancy or lactation were excluded. Diagnosis relied on clinical symptoms, serum thyroxine, TRAb, thyroid ultrasound and orbital computed tomography. Using Ficoll-Paque density gradient centrifugation, PBMCs were isolated from about 9.2 ml of fresh peripheral blood. Total RNA was extracted with Trizol reagent and quality-checked on an Agilent 2100 Bioanalyzer.

The rearranged segments are TRBV9 and TRBJ1-6; matching of 6 bases hints at TRBD1 as the D gene. The clonotype comes from an adult man with Graves' ophthalmopathy. The sequencing sample was made of peripheral blood. The DNA sequence reads TGTGCCAGCAGCGATTACAGGGATTACTCACCCCTCCACTTT. Translated, this gives CASSDYRDYSPLHF.